The rows below give T cell receptor beta chains drawn from one sample of a study of CD8+ T cells in alopecia areata. The data were produced by immunoSEQ multiplex PCR, yet TCRdb's version contains in-frame clones alone and is incomplete. The top ten hold 1.5% to 2% of the sample, which has 200,000 to 250,000 clones, more than 45% seen once. Sequences were derived from CD4+ T cells sorted from blood, sampled at week 4, from a patient treated with tofacitinib. These receptors originate from a human donor with alopecia areata. CDR3s include the opening cysteine and the closing phenylalanine or tryptophan. Each record gives: clone size, J gene, V gene, D gene, CDR3 protein, CDR3 DNA. A D gene is named only where the DNA matches it firmly. Expanded clones are given a class, and other clones once, few, many or no size at all.

. TRBJ2-6 TRBV5-6 . CASSLNAANVLTF TGTGCCAGCAGCTTGAATGCGGCCAACGTCCTGACTTTC
. TRBJ1-1 TRBV18 . CASSPSDGRNTEAFF TGTGCCAGCTCACCGTCAGACGGACGGAACACTGAAGCTTTCTTT
few TRBJ2-1 TRBV5-6 . CASSISRVFYNEQFF TGTGCCAGCAGCATTTCCAGGGTGTTCTACAATGAGCAGTTCTTC
. TRBJ2-5 TRBV7-8 TRBD1 CASSRDSQETQYF TGTGCCAGCAGCCGGGACAGTCAAGAGACCCAGTACTTC
many TRBJ2-6 TRBV10-3 . CAISESVRFGAGANVLTF TGTGCCATCAGTGAGTCGGTCAGATTCGGAGCTGGGGCCAACGTCCTGACTTTC
. TRBJ1-5 TRBV30 TRBD1 CAWSGGQNQPQHF TGTGCCTGGAGCGGGGGACAGAATCAGCCCCAGCATTTT
. TRBJ1-5 TRBV29-1 . CSVDRAFPDQPQHF TGCAGCGTTGATCGTGCTTTTCCCGATCAGCCCCAGCATTTT
. TRBJ2-5 TRBV9 . CASSVLDRQETQYF TGTGCCAGCAGCGTATTAGACAGACAAGAGACCCAGTACTTC
. TRBJ2-7 TRBV4-3 TRBD1 CASSQDSGTASYEQYF TGCGCCAGCAGCCAAGACTCCGGGACAGCTTCCTACGAGCAGTACTTC
. TRBJ2-5 TRBV5-1 . CASSLGVQETQYF TGCGCCAGCAGCTTGGGCGTACAAGAGACCCAGTACTTC
. TRBJ1-1 TRBV29-1 . CSVEEVQGAFF TGCAGCGTTGAAGAAGTTCAGGGGGCTTTCTTT
. TRBJ2-7 TRBV29-1 . CSVGTGYEQYF TGCAGCGTAGGCACGGGCTACGAGCAGTACTTC
. TRBJ2-7 TRBV4-3 TRBD1 CASSQDGGLGQGASYEQYF TGCGCCAGCAGCCAAGACGGCGGGCTAGGACAGGGGGCCTCCTACGAGCAGTACTTC
. TRBJ2-2 TRBV15 . CATSKGNTGELFF TGTGCCACCAGCAAGGGAAATACCGGGGAGCTGTTTTTT
. TRBJ2-5 TRBV2 . CASSGGQAETQYF TGTGCCAGCAGTGGAGGTCAGGCAGAGACCCAGTACTTC
. TRBJ2-1 TRBV9 . CASSVAGISYNEQFF TGTGCCAGCAGCGTAGCCGGCATTTCCTACAATGAGCAGTTCTTC
. TRBJ1-2 TRBV29-1 . CSVDWTTQRDYTF TGCAGCGTTGATTGGACAACCCAGCGAGACTACACCTTC
. TRBJ1-2 TRBV29-1 . CSVGDTNYGYTF TGCAGCGTTGGGGACACTAACTATGGCTACACCTTC
. TRBJ2-7 TRBV4-3 TRBD2 CASSPSGLEGEQYF TGCGCCAGCAGTCCGTCGGGACTAGAGGGCGAGCAGTACTTC
. TRBJ1-5 TRBV1 . CTSSHRAEGQPQHF TGCACCAGCAGCCATCGAGCGGAGGGTCAGCCCCAGCATTTT
. TRBJ2-5 TRBV2 . CATQQETQYF TGTGCCACCCAACAAGAGACCCAGTACTTC
many TRBJ1-1 TRBV7-2 . CASSQGGFSEAFF TGTGCCAGCAGCCAGGGAGGGTTTTCTGAAGCTTTCTTT
. TRBJ2-3 TRBV27 . CASSLVVDGTDTQYF TGTGCCAGCAGTTTAGTGGTCGACGGGACAGATACGCAGTATTTT
few TRBJ1-4 TRBV30 . CAWSLTEKLFF TGTGCCTGGAGTCTCACTGAAAAACTGTTTTTT
. TRBJ2-7 TRBV15 TRBD1 CATSRGTQGAREQYF TGTGCCACCAGCAGAGGGACGCAGGGGGCGAGGGAGCAGTACTTC
. TRBJ1-1 TRBV9 . CASSAASVTEAFF TGTGCCAGCAGCGCCGCCTCAGTGACTGAAGCTTTCTTT
. TRBJ2-4 TRBV7-2 . CASSYGHSKNIQYF TGTGCCAGCAGCTATGGACACAGCAAAAACATTCAGTACTTC
. TRBJ2-5 TRBV7-3 . CASSLTSSRQETQYF TGTGCCAGCAGCTTGACCTCCTCGCGCCAAGAGACCCAGTACTTC
once TRBJ2-2 TRBV5-1 TRBD1 CASSKQGAPAGELFF TGCGCCAGCAGTAAACAGGGGGCTCCGGCCGGGGAGCTGTTTTTT